One and the same sample provided the 2 T cell receptor beta chains below, sequenced in a study of CD8 T cells in Susac syndrome. After extraction with the RNeasy kit, roughly 0.5 to 1 ug of the RNA was reverse transcribed using random hexamers. TCRdb passed the immunoSEQ multiplex PCR reads through MiXCR, listing each CDR3 protein once. The data show 180,000 or so distinct CDR3 sequences, about 94% seen once. The sample taken for sequencing was CD4+ T cells from PBMCs. The receptors come from a human donor in good health.

V and J are TRBV5-1 and TRBJ1-5; 8 positions match TRBD1. CDR1 is SGHRS, CDR2 YFSETQ, per germline. J was trimmed by 7 bases and V by 4 bases; bases with no gene match: 7. The CDR3 has 14 amino acids. The DNA for the CDR3 is TGCGCCAGCAGCGCCGGGACAGGTCGGCAGCCCCAGCATTTT. As protein: CASSAGTGRQPQHF.

The chain recombines TRBV12-3 or TRBV12-4 with TRBJ2-3; D unresolved. The CDR3 has 12 residues. Trimming removed 6 bases from V and 6 bases from J, with 10 bases in between. In nucleotides, the CDR3 is TGTGCCAGCAGGCCCGGTGGGGATACGCAGTATTTT. Amino acids: CASRPGGDTQYF.